This T cell receptor beta chain derives from a study of blood T cells in healthy people across ages (dated by TCRdb to 2014 to 2015). Study-level background: In model experiments, template switching captured about one uniquely barcoded TCR beta cDNA molecule for every two T cells. To track age-related changes in TCR beta repertoire diversity, the study relied on deep sequencing normalized with unique cDNA molecular identifiers. Four age groups were formed from the donors: young (average about 16 years), middle-aged (more than 35), aged (around 62) and long-lived (around 82). Donors of different ages were randomly distributed across sequencing lanes to avoid experimental bias. Using the same blood draw, the study looked at two additional independent replicas of 1 million unique cDNA reads for two donors, one aged 18 to 30 and the other aged 80 or older. General study outcomes and caveats: Estimates of total diversity from one million sequenced T cells were regarded as lower bounds and underestimates. There was a strong correlation between observed TCR beta diversity and the percentage of naive T cells measured by flow cytometry. Because donor CMV infection status was unknown, age-related changes in expanded clonotypes were potentially confounded. Conclusive comparison of naive and antigen-experienced compartments was prevented by the profiling of bulk unsorted PBMCs. As age increased, observed TCR beta diversity per million T cells dropped in a roughly linear way, and a significant reduction was already evident by age 40. Compared with the aged group, the long-lived group had more naive CD4+ T cells, fewer expanded clones and increased TCR diversity, suggesting age selection.

Donors were 30 to 45 systemically healthy Caucasian individuals from Russia aged roughly 6 to 95 years. Each donor gave ten milliliters of peripheral blood, drawn into EDTA-treated Vacutainer tubes. PBMCs were isolated by Ficoll-Paque density-gradient centrifugation, with at least 7 million obtained per sample. Trizol reagent was used to extract total RNA from the PBMCs, yielding at least 5.5 micrograms per sample. The percentages of naive CD45RAhigh/CD27high T cells were determined by flow cytometry on a PBMC aliquot from every donor. About this clonotype: Its antigen is unknown. Nothing much larger sits one base from this clone, and base qualities are not available.

CDR1 and CDR2 are read off the germline V gene (reference sequence) as DFQATT and SNEGSKA. The V end loses 0 bases and the J end loses 3 bases, and a stretch of 12 bases separates them. Including the terminal cysteine and phenylalanine, the CDR3 comprises 15 residues. Of the read, only the CDR3 DNA is kept; its 45 bases are in frame from base 1. Preparation of the library involved 5' RACE. The data were produced on an Illumina HiSeq 2500. A second PCR of roughly 7 to 11 cycles was performed with a sample-barcoded 5' primer and a J-beta primer mix. Each TCR beta cDNA molecule received a unique molecular identifier from a template-switch 5' adaptor carrying 12 random nucleotides. Each sample yielded at least 3 million CDR3-containing paired-end reads. First-strand cDNA was synthesized from all RNA with the Mint cDNA synthesis kit, primed by a TRBC-specific oligonucleotide. After uracil-DNA glycosylase treatment, a first 18-cycle PCR used universal primers M1SS and BC2_uni_R on all cDNA. As for the original processing: Normalization of each sample was performed by random selection of 1 million high-quality reads, each carrying a distinct molecular identifier. Instead of being binned into consensus sequences, reads with shared molecular identifiers were discarded. MiTCR, with a Q25 quality threshold and the strictest error-elimination algorithm, was used for CDR3 identification, clonotype clustering and error correction. A nonparametric unseen species model using Euler transformation provided a lower-bound estimate of total TCR beta diversity. TCRdb reprocessed the public reads (quality trimming at Q25 with fastp, clone calling with MiXCR) and kept in-frame beta chains. A single entry per CDR3 protein holds the most common genes and DNA from its merged rows. TCRdb, not the original authors, processed these V and J calls. This sample is represented by 550,000 to 700,000 distinct CDR3 sequences; roughly a quarter of them were singletons. In total, the top ten clones hold 18% of the sample.

The TCR originated in a woman in her seventies in good health. The rearrangement joined TRBV20-1 to TRBJ2-1, with TRBD2 as a weak D call on 6 bases. The sample taken for sequencing was blood. The CDR3 loop reads CSARDPGLHYNEQFF. The DNA sequence follows: TGCAGTGCTAGAGACCCGGGACTCCACTACAATGAGCAGTTCTTC.